One and the same sample provided the 14 T cell receptor beta chains below, sequenced in a study of T cell repertoires in cytomegalovirus infection. TCRdb analysed the reads with MiXCR anew, one entry per CDR3 protein. The profile shows 750,000 to 900,000 distinct CDR3 sequences, about 27% of them singletons. These TCRs are of unknown antigen specificity. The source material was cultured CD8+ T cells from PBMCs, sampled from culture after CMV antigen stimulation. These receptors were obtained from a human donor in good health (CMV status not recorded). Some clones in this sample may be carry-over from other donors' samples.

This clonotype was observed a handful of times. The V and J genes are TRBV5-6 and TRBJ2-1; 15 bases fit TRBD2. The ends lost 7 bases at V and 0 bases at J; junction bases unmatched: 5. Germline CDR1 SGHDT, CDR2 YYEEEE. CDR3 length equals 17 residues. The CDR3 nucleotides read TGTGCCAGCGGGACTAGCGGGGGGACTGACTCCTACAATGAGCAGTTCTTC. The encoded protein is CASGTSGGTDSYNEQFF.

This clonotype showed up just a few times. The junction shows a germline mismatch at one end, possibly a read error. The chain combines TRBV7-7 with TRBJ2-1; D is ambiguous. Germline assignment: CDR1 SSHAT and CDR2 FNYEAQ (reference sequence). The CDR3 loop spans 13 amino acids. The CDR3, as DNA: TGTGCTAGCAGCTTAGCAAGGAATTCTGAGCAGTTCTTC. Its translation: CASSLARNSEQFF.

This clonotype was seen more than once but under ten times. V usage is TRBV19 and J usage is TRBJ2-2; D uncertain. V dropped 4 bases and J dropped 9 bases, with 9 bases sitting between them. CDR3 length: 12 amino acids. In germline, CDR1 is LNHDA, CDR2 SQIVND (reference sequence). The CDR3 region has the DNA TGTGCCAGTAGTAAGGGCCCAAGGGAGCTGTTTTTT. Protein sequence: CASSKGPRELFF.

The gene calls are TRBV6-1 and TRBJ2-2; 7 nucleotides align to TRBD1. V shed 5 bases and J 5 bases; nucleotides not matched to a gene: 8. The germline V gene encodes CDR1 MNHNS and CDR2 SASEGT. This CDR3 contains 15 residues. Here the CDR3 DNA reads TGTGCCAGCAGTACCCTAGGGACAGTTACCGGGGAGCTGTTTTTT. Encoded protein: CASSTLGTVTGELFF.

The table lists this clonotype with a count of one. V usage is TRBV9 and J usage is TRBJ1-3; D gene unclear. CDR3 length: 16 amino acids. The germline CDR1 and CDR2 sequences are SGDLS and YYNGEE. Trimming shortened V by 5 bases and J by 4 bases, and 19 bases separated the two germline ends. The CDR3 nucleotides are TGTGCCAGCAGGGGGAGAGGCCCCCAAGGAGGAAACACCATATATTTT. It yields the protein CASRGRGPQGGNTIYF.

The chain joins TRBV20-1 to TRBJ2-3; 11 nucleotides align to TRBD1. CDR3 length equals 16 residues. In germline, CDR1 is DFQATT, CDR2 SNEGSKA (reference sequence). Unmatched junction bases numbered 6, after V lost 0 bases and J lost 4 bases. CDR3 nucleotides: TGCAGTGCTAGAGATCCTGGACAGGGGGCGTCAGATACGCAGTATTTT. This translates into CSARDPGQGASDTQYF.

The CDR3 reads CASSLPGHSNTEAFF. The CDR3 bases are TGTGCCAGCAGCTTACCGGGACATTCGAACACTGAAGCTTTCTTT. The chain couples TRBV7-9 to TRBJ1-1, with D possibly being TRBD1 (6 bases). Germline lookup yields CDR1 SEHNR and CDR2 FQNEAQ (reference sequence). CDR3 length: 15 amino acids. Trimming removed 2 bases at V and 1 base at J, with 11 bases between.

Worth noting for this clonotype: A much larger clone lies one base from this, so it may be a read error. J is TRBJ2-5 and V is TRBV7-2, with 8 positions matching TRBD2. There are 18 residues in the CDR3. The junction had 15 bases not matched to a gene; V was cut back by 2 bases and J by 4 bases. The germline CDR1 and CDR2 sequences are SGHTA and FQGNSA. CDR3: CASSLNFQRGGARETQYF. The DNA for the CDR3 is TGTGCCAGCAGCTTAAACTTCCAACGGGGGGGCGCGCGAGAGACCCAGTACTTC.

CDR3 amino acids: CASSLAGGREGTQYF. DNA of the CDR3: TGTGCCAGCAGTTTAGCGGGGGGGCGAGAGGGTACTCAGTACTTC. V gene TRBV12-3 or TRBV12-4 combines with J gene TRBJ2-4; weak D call: TRBD2 (7 bases). Trimming removed 0 bases from V and 12 bases from J, with 18 bases in between. The CDR3 loop spans 15 amino acids.

The sample holds many counts of this clonotype. This chain uses TRBV2 with TRBJ2-6, with a tentative D call TRBD1 (5 bases). From germline, CDR1 is SNHLY and CDR2 FYNNEI. V lost 2 bases and J 0 bases, leaving 23 bases between the germline ends. There are 21 residues in the CDR3. The CDR3: CASSEISSGRIYRSGANVLTF. As DNA, the CDR3 is TGTGCCAGCAGTGAAATCTCTTCAGGGCGGATCTACCGCTCTGGGGCCAACGTCCTGACTTTC.

This clonotype has a handful of counts. The chain employs TRBV6-5 and TRBJ1-6, with 7 bases identical to TRBD1. Germline CDR1 is MNHEY and CDR2 is SVGAGI. The CDR3 is 16 residues long. Trimming took 4 bases from V and 1 from J; bases not matched to a gene: 4. Here the CDR3 reads CASSLEGQSYNSPLHF. The CDR3 nucleotides read TGTGCCAGCAGTTTGGAGGGACAGTCCTATAATTCACCCCTCCACTTT.

This chain uses TRBV11-3 with TRBJ2-3; D might be TRBD1 or TRBD2, each matching 5 bases. Germline CDR1 and CDR2: SGHNT and YENEEA. The CDR3 runs 15 residues. The ends were cut back, 5 bases at V and 4 bases at J, with 16 bases in the middle. CDR3 in amino acids: CASSAPGTLSDTQYF. CDR3 sequence (DNA): TGTGCCAGCAGCGCCCCCGGGACGTTATCAGATACGCAGTATTTT.

The V and J genes are TRBV12-5 and TRBJ1-2, with D possibly TRBD1 on 5 matching bases. The CDR3 runs 13 residues. V was cut by 6 bases and J by 0 bases, with 8 bases left in between. The germline CDR1 and CDR2 sequences are LGHNT and FRNRAP. The CDR3 reads CASGGAANYGYTF. Here the CDR3 DNA reads TGTGCTAGTGGAGGGGCAGCTAACTATGGCTACACCTTC.

The V and J genes are TRBV6-5 and TRBJ2-1; a possible D gene is TRBD1 (5 bases). Per germline, CDR1 MNHEY and CDR2 SVGAGI. CDR3 length: 14 amino acids. V dropped 5 bases and J dropped 5 bases, with 13 bases sitting between them. This CDR3 reads CASSQAGWNNEQFF. The CDR3 DNA reads as TGTGCCAGCAGTCAGGCAGGGTGGAACAATGAGCAGTTCTTC.